This T cell receptor (beta chain) is drawn from a study of T-cell memory formation after mild COVID-19 (dated by TCRdb to the early 2020s). Some background on the complete study: TCR sequence clusters from the two donors were largely donor specific. T-cell clones expanding and contracting after mild COVID-19 in two donors were tracked by longitudinal TCRalpha and TCRbeta repertoire sequencing. Two young, previously healthy adult volunteers, one female and one male, were included in the cohort.

Ficoll-Paque density gradient centrifugation was used to isolate PBMCs. Per the germline V gene, SGHDT is the CDR1 and YYEEEE is the CDR2. The CDR3, cysteine through phenylalanine, is 12 amino acids long. The CDR3 DNA has 36 bases and is translated from base 1. V loses 1 base of germline sequence and J loses 5 bases, and the interval between the two ends is 4 bases. This clonotype occurred many times. Its antigen is not yet known. Base qualities are not recorded, but no much larger clone differs from it by a single base. Results and caveats for the whole study, not just this receptor: Some responding clones were detected in pre-infection memory, suggesting pre-existing cross-reactive memory T cells joined the SARS-CoV-2 response. From day 15 to 85, contracting clones showed balanced CD4/CD8 phenotypes, whereas a second wave of clones that expanded from day 15 to 37 leaned towards CD4+. The study included only two mild cases, and larger cohorts that include severe cases with pre-infection samples were judged to be necessary. SARS-CoV-2 specificity of the second-wave clones peaking on day 37 was not confirmed. Contracting CD4+ clones turned up mainly in the CM and EM memory subsets, whereas EMRA was where CD8+ clones were enriched.

Instrument on record: Illumina NovaSeq 6000. TCRalpha and TCRbeta cDNA libraries were built by 5'RACE with constant-segment primers, adding sample barcodes and unique molecular identifiers. RNA was extracted from every sample with Trizol reagent. Library amplification was performed in two PCR steps, and a second sample barcode and Illumina TruSeq adapters were introduced in the second step. Sequencing of libraries was performed on an Illumina NovaSeq with 2 x 150 bp paired-end reads. In the source study's methods: With migec v1.2.7, reads were demultiplexed and then collapsed into UMI-guided consensus sequences. Using mixcr v2.1.11, UMI consensuses were aligned to TRA and TRB V and J templates and then assembled into clonotypes. Clonotypes were classified as expanded or contracted when called significant by both edgeR and NoisET, with noise models trained on biological replicates. For edgeR calls, the cutoffs were a false discovery rate-adjusted p below 0.01 and a log2 fold-change threshold of 1. As an exploratory analysis of dynamics, max-normalized trajectories of the 1000 most abundant clonotypes were examined by PCA with hierarchical clustering. Each responding clone was given a CD4 or CD8 phenotype based on the CD4+ and CD8+ repertoires, which had been sequenced separately. TCRdb took the public reads, trimmed them with fastp at Q25, ran MiXCR for clone calling and kept in-frame beta chains. Merged by CDR3 protein, the rows form single entries marked with the most common genes and DNA. The authors' filters were not applied to this entry. This sample lists around 300,000 distinct CDR3 sequences; roughly 13% were detected once. Around a fifth of the sample is in the top ten clones.

The chain was built from TRBV5-6 and TRBJ2-1, with no confident D gene call. The receptor was isolated from a young man who had mild COVID-19 (a few samples of this study predate the infection). The sample titles of this study are shuffled in the database, so cell type and time point are left out; the donor was told from shared clones. The sequencing sample was made of PBMCs or a T cell subset sorted from them (not recorded which). In nucleotide form, the sequence is TGTGCCAGCAGCTTGATTGACAATGAGCAGTTCTTC. Translated, it reads CASSLIDNEQFF.